The T cell receptor beta chain described here comes from a study of T cells in Graves' hyperthyroidism and ophthalmopathy. Amplification of TCR beta CDR3 regions used RNA as the template. When the TCR CDR3 underwent first-round RT-PCR, the HTBI primer set was used. TCRdb reprocessed the multiplex PCR reads with MiXCR, giving one entry per CDR3 protein. The sample carries more than 500,000 distinct CDR3 sequences, less than 15% recorded once. This clonotype turned up a few times. The TCR originated in a woman aged 40 to 50 with Graves' hyperthyroidism. The sequencing input was blood.

The CDR3 here is CASSPGTGAPRRAFF. The CDR3, as DNA: TGTGCCAGCTCACCAGGGACAGGGGCCCCGCGTCGCGCTTTCTTT. The V and J genes are TRBV18 and TRBJ1-1, with 10 bases fitting TRBD1. Germline CDR1 is KGHSH and CDR2 is LQKENI. The J segment lost 11 bases and the V segment lost 2 bases, leaving 11 bases of the junction unmatched. The length of the CDR3 is 15 residues.